These 10 T cell receptor beta chains were sequenced from one sample in a study of blood T cell repertoires in COVID-19. The protocol was immunoSEQ multiplex PCR, while the TCRdb copy is restricted to in-frame clones and leaves out a portion. The data contain 100,000 to 150,000 clones, about 86% of them seen just once; the ten biggest clones take up about 8%. Sequenced input: peripheral blood. Receptor source: a woman aged 55-75 years with active or convalescent COVID-19.

There are a few counts of this clone. The chain uses TRBV2 and TRBJ1-3; tentatively, D is TRBD1 (5 bases). CDR3 size: 14 residues. Germline V gene lookup returns CDR1 SNHLY and CDR2 FYNNEI. Trimming cost V 4 bases and J 4 bases, with 11 bases left between them. The CDR3 loop reads CASSGAGRGNTIYF. The CDR3 DNA is TGTGCCAGCAGTGGAGCAGGGAGGGGAAACACCATATATTTT.

The chain carries TRBV5-1 and TRBJ2-7, with 10 bases identical to TRBD2. The junction had 7 bases not matched to a gene; V was cut back by 1 base and J by 0 bases. CDR1 and CDR2 from the germline V gene are SGHRS and YFSETQ. The CDR3 length is 17 residues. The CDR3 region has the DNA TGCGCCAGCAGCTTGTTGGCTAGCGGGAGCCCCTCCTACGAGCAGTACTTC. Encoded protein: CASSLLASGSPSYEQYF. Drawing the rest from reference TRBV5-1 and TRBJ2-7, the complete variable domain is KAGVTQTPRYLIKTRGQQVTLSCSPISGHRSVSWYQQTPGQGLQFLFEYFSETQRNKGNFPGRFSGRQFSNSRSEMNVSTLELGDSALYLCASSLLASGSPSYEQYFGPGTRLTVT.

This chain uses TRBV4-3 with TRBJ1-1; maybe TRBD1 (5 bases). Germline V gives CDR1 LGHNA, CDR2 YSLEER. The V and J ends lost 0 bases and 4 bases respectively, with 15 bases between them. CDR3 length equals 16 residues. Here the CDR3 reads CASSQDWRGPGTEAFF. The CDR3 nucleotides are TGCGCCAGCAGCCAAGATTGGAGGGGCCCAGGCACTGAAGCTTTCTTT.

The rearrangement links TRBV27 to TRBJ2-3, with 12 bases that match TRBD1. Germline loops: CDR1 MNHEY, CDR2 SMNVEV (reference sequence). V lost 6 bases, J lost 5 bases, and 9 bases stayed unmatched. This CDR3 is 16 amino acids long. For the CDR3, the DNA is TGTGCCAGCAGAAGACCGGGACAGGGGGCTGGAGATACGCAGTATTTT. Protein sequence: CASRRPGQGAGDTQYF.

V is TRBV5-6 and J is TRBJ2-2; TRBD2 matches 8 bases. Germline CDR1 reads SGHDT; CDR2 reads YYEEEE. The CDR3 has 17 residues. V dropped 1 base and J dropped 4; count of bases not matched to a gene: 9. The CDR3 is CASSLFSGGGTTGELFF. In DNA, the CDR3 is TGTGCCAGCAGCTTGTTTTCCGGGGGGGGTACCACCGGGGAGCTGTTTTTT.

V and J are TRBV9 and TRBJ2-5; 8 bases agree with TRBD2. This CDR3 has 14 residues. CDR1 is SGDLS and CDR2 is YYNGEE in the germline V gene. With 4 bases clipped from V and 2 bases from J, the junction kept 4 bases outside the gene matches. The CDR3 nucleotides read TGTGCCAGCAGCTATAGCGGGACACAAGAGACCCAGTACTTC. Translated, it gives CASSYSGTQETQYF.

The rearrangement links TRBV7-9 to TRBJ1-1; weak D call: TRBD1 (6 bases). Germline values: CDR1 SEHNR, CDR2 FQNEAQ (reference sequence). This CDR3 has 15 amino acids. V lost 3 bases to trimming and J lost 0 bases, with 11 bases between them. The DNA of the CDR3 is TGTGCCAGCAGCTTTTTGGCAGGGGTGAACACTGAAGCTTTCTTT. As protein: CASSFLAGVNTEAFF.

The chain combines TRBV4-2 with TRBJ2-2, with 10 bases lining up with TRBD2. In germline, CDR1 is LGHNA, CDR2 YNFKEQ. The J segment lost 5 bases and the V segment lost 0 bases, leaving 9 bases of the junction unmatched. The CDR3 runs 18 residues. The CDR3, as DNA: TGTGCCAGCAGCCAAGATCTACAGCTAGCGGGAGAGACCGGGGAGCTGTTTTTT. This encodes CASSQDLQLAGETGELFF.

This clone came up a few times. Here the CDR3 reads CASSFTGSTNYGYTF. CDR3 in DNA: TGTGCCAGCAGTTTCACGGGAAGCACTAACTATGGCTACACCTTC. The genes are TRBV6-5 and TRBJ1-2; unclear D gene. The germline gives CDR1 MNHEY, CDR2 SVGAGI. V lost 4 bases, J lost 0 bases, and 12 bases lay in between. This CDR3 comprises 15 residues.

The chain recombines TRBV30 with TRBJ1-1, with D uncertain. This CDR3 has 13 amino acids. Germline V lookup: CDR1 GTSNPN, CDR2 SVGIG (reference sequence). Trimming removed 4 bases at V and 3 bases at J, with 12 bases between. The chain's CDR3 is CAWNLRADTEAFF. CDR3 coding DNA: TGTGCCTGGAATCTGAGGGCGGACACTGAAGCTTTCTTT.